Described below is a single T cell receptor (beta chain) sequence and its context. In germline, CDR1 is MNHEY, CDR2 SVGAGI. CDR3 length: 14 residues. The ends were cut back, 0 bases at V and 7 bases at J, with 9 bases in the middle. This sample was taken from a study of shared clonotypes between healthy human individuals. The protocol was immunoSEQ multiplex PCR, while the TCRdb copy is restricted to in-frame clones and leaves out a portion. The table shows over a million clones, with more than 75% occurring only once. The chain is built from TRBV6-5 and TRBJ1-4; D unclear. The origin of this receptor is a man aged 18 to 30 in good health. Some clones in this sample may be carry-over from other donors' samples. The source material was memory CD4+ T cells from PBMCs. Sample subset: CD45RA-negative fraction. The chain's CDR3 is CASSYSAGREKLFF. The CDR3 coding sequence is TGTGCCAGCAGTTACTCGGCAGGACGTGAAAAACTGTTTTTT.